The clone carrying this T cell receptor (beta chain) is a singleton in its sample. This CDR3 region has 13 residues. CDR1 MNHEY and CDR2 SVGAGI come from the germline V gene. Deletions cut 7 bases from V and 8 bases from J, with 12 bases between. This record belongs to a study of cytomegalovirus exposure and HLA in healthy donors. 60 Vbeta and 13 Jbeta primers were used in PCR. Profiling relied on immunoSEQ multiplex PCR, and the TCRdb table lists in-frame clones only, not all of them. The top ten clones hold approximately 9.7% of a sample with roughly 67,000 clones, around 80% of them seen once. The V and J genes are TRBV6-5 and TRBJ1-6, with D possibly matching TRBD1 (6 bases). Material: PBMCs. This sequence originates from a middle-aged man in good health and CMV-seronegative. The CDR3 DNA sequence: TGTGCCAGCAAGAGGGGGATAGATTCACCCCTCCACTTT. It encodes CASKRGIDSPLHF.